This T cell receptor (beta chain) comes out of a study of CD8 T cells in Susac syndrome. Study-wide results and limits: A relatively small number of individuals underwent TCR sequencing and HLA analysis.

With random hexamers, reverse transcription was performed on roughly 0.5 to 1 ug of RNA. The method of amplification for TCR beta CDR3 was immunoSEQ multiplex PCR, covering 54 Vbeta and 13 Jbeta. Via MiXCR, TCRdb re-called the immunoSEQ multiplex PCR reads, giving one row per CDR3 protein. Found here are 150,000 to 200,000 distinct CDR3 sequences, about 95% of them singletons; the top ten hold 0.1%. The germline V gene encodes CDR1 SNHLY and CDR2 FYNNEI. Trimming stripped 5 bases from V and 4 bases from J, with 10 bases between. This CDR3 region has 13 residues. CD8+ and CD4+ T cells from blood underwent TCR beta sequencing, which was carried out in a high-throughput format. The study used healthy donors as controls matched for age and sex. A remark on this clonotype: Its specificity is not known.

The specimen sequenced was CD4+ T cells from PBMCs. The receptor comes from a human donor in good health. The chain has TRBV2 and TRBJ2-3, with D uncertain. CDR3 nucleotide sequence: TGTGCCAGCAGTCCAGTCCTGGCAGATACGCAGTATTTT. Amino acids: CASSPVLADTQYF.